These 8 T cell receptor beta chains share one sample of origin, sequenced in a study of T cell repertoires in cytomegalovirus infection (dated by TCRdb to between 2018 and 2021). Sequencing was carried out with an Illumina HiSeq 1500. TCRdb reprocessed the public reads (quality trimming at Q25 with fastp, clone calling with MiXCR) and kept in-frame beta chains. Identical CDR3 proteins give one entry, which carries the most common genes and DNA. The sample records around 530,000 distinct CDR3 sequences, 15% to 20% of which are singletons. The biggest ten clones account for roughly 25% of the sample. Sequencing input: CD8+ T cells from PBMCs. The receptor set was obtained from a human donor in good health (CMV status not recorded). Some clones in this sample may be carry-over from other donors' samples.

This clonotype has a handful of counts. The chain carries TRBV29-1 and TRBJ2-1, with 7 positions matching TRBD2. Germline-derived CDR1 and CDR2 are SQVTM and ANQGSEA. The length of the CDR3 is 10 residues. The V segment lost 5 bases and the J segment 10 bases; nucleotides outside the gene matches: 2. CDR3 loop: CSVQAGEQFF. For the CDR3, the DNA is TGCAGCGTTCAAGCGGGGGAGCAGTTCTTC.

This chain joins TRBV2 and TRBJ1-1; perhaps TRBD1 as D (5 bases). This CDR3 has 13 amino acids. Trimming left V 11 bases short and J 1 base short, with 14 bases between. Germline V lookup: CDR1 SNHLY, CDR2 FYNNEI. The CDR3, as DNA: TGTGCCGGTGGGGCCCCCTCGAACACTGAAGCTTTCTTT. It translates to CAGGAPSNTEAFF.

At least ten counts were recorded for this clonotype. The chain combines TRBV11-1 with TRBJ2-3; D call uncertain. V lost 5 bases and J lost 2, with 20 bases in between. There are 17 residues in the CDR3. The germline V gene encodes CDR1 SGHAT and CDR2 FQDESV (reference sequence). The CDR3 DNA reads TGTGCCAGCAGCCCCCTACAGAACCCCGGAATCACAGATACGCAGTATTTT. Its translation is CASSPLQNPGITDTQYF.

This clonotype was recorded many times. The chain employs TRBV14 and TRBJ1-4; weak D call: TRBD1 (5 bases). Deletions cut 3 bases from V and 6 bases from J, with 20 bases between. CDR1 SGHDN and CDR2 FVKESK come from the germline V gene. The CDR3 runs to 17 residues. The CDR3 sequence is CASSQGLWSLGDEKLFF. DNA of the CDR3: TGTGCCAGCAGCCAGGGCCTATGGAGCCTGGGGGATGAAAAACTGTTTTTT.

Regarding this clonotype: The junction does not match germline at one end; this may be a read error. This rearrangement joins TRBV11-2 to TRBJ2-5, with D perhaps matching TRBD2 (6 bases). This CDR3 has 14 amino acids. Germline CDR1 and CDR2: SGHAT and FQNNGV. The CDR3 DNA is TGTGCCCGCACCGACCGCCCGGGGGAGCAGACACAGTACTTC. Its protein is CARTDRPGEQTQYF.

This clonotype was seen more than once but under ten times. The chain employs TRBV19 and TRBJ1-2; D is undetermined. V lost 7 bases, J lost 2 bases, and 14 bases lay in between. CDR1 and CDR2 from the germline V gene are LNHDA and SQIVND (reference sequence). The CDR3 covers 14 residues. CDR3 residues: CASKDWGLNYGYTF. The CDR3 nucleotides are TGTGCCAGTAAGGATTGGGGTCTGAACTATGGCTACACCTTC. Full variable domain (remainder filled in from reference TRBV19 and TRBJ1-2): DGGITQSPKYLFRKEGQNVTLSCEQNLNHDAMYWYRQDPGQGLRLIYYSQIVNDFQKGDIAEGYSVSREKKESFPLTVTSAQKNPTAFYLCASKDWGLNYGYTFGSGTRLTVV.

This clonotype was seen at least ten times. The genes are TRBV12-3 or TRBV12-4 and TRBJ2-7, with 7 bases fitting TRBD1. This CDR3 spans 17 amino acids. After removal of 2 bases from V and 1 base from J, the junction contained 11 bases not matched to a gene. The CDR3 loop reads CASSLSWDSGRSYEQYF. In DNA, the CDR3 is TGTGCCAGCAGTTTAAGTTGGGACAGCGGTCGGTCCTACGAGCAGTACTTC.

J is TRBJ1-5 and V is TRBV7-9; 11 bases match TRBD1. The germline gives CDR1 SEHNR, CDR2 FQNEAQ (reference sequence). V was clipped by 4 bases and J by 6 bases; unmatched bases: 8. The CDR3 covers 16 residues. The CDR3 DNA follows: TGTGCCAGCAGCTCCGGACAGGGGGCGGAGGGTCAGCCCCAGCATTTT. Protein sequence: CASSSGQGAEGQPQHF.